This TCR beta chain derives from a study of blood T cell repertoires in COVID-19. In the study overall: Whether acute or convalescent, the COVID-19 samples came from the United States, Italy and Spain. T cells, B-cell-depleted T cells, or PBMCs supplied cDNA or gDNA.

Per the authors' pipeline: Counts of nucleated cells, estimated from reference gene primer amplification, were obtained. Assay: immunoSEQ multiplex PCR; the TCRdb copy retains only in-frame clones and omits some. D and trimming come from the DNA, and the V and J calls and clone size come from that table. The profile shows 180,000 or so clones, 88% of them singletons. The sequence derives from a man younger than 35 with active or convalescent COVID-19. The specimen was peripheral blood.

In DNA, the CDR3 is TGTGCCAGCAGCCAGACAGGGGAGAACCAGCCCCAGCATTTT. Translation: CASSQTGENQPQHF. The gene calls are TRBV6-5 and TRBJ1-5, with TRBD1 identical over 8 bases. Looked up from germline, CDR1 is MNHEY and CDR2 is SVGAGI. The V segment lost 6 bases and the J segment 7 bases; nucleotides outside the gene matches: 8. This CDR3 contains 14 residues.